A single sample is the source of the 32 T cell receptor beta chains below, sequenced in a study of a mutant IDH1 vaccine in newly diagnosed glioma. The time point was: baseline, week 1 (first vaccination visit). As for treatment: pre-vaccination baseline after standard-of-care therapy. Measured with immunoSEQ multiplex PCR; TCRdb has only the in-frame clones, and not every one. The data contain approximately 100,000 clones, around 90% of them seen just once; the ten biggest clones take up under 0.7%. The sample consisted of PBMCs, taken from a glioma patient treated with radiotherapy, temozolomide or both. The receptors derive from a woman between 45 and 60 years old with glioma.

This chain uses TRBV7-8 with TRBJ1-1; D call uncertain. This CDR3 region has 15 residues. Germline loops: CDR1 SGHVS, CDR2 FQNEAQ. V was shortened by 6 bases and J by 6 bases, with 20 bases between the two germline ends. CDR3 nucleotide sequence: TGTGCCAGCAGTCGGGAGCCCTTCGGAGGTGCTGAAGCTTTCTTT. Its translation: CASSREPFGGAEAFF.

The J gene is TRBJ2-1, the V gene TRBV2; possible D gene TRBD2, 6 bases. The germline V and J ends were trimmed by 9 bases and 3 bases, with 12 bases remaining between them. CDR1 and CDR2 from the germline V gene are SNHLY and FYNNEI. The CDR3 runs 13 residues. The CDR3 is CASKASDYNEQFF. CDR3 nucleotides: TGTGCCAGTAAGGCTAGCGACTACAATGAGCAGTTCTTC.

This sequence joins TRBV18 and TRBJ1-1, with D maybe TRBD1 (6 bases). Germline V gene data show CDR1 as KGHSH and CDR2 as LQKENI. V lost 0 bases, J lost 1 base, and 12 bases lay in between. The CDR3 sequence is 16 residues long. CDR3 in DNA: TGTGCCAGCTCACCACCGTCGAGACAGGAGAACACTGAAGCTTTCTTT. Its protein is CASSPPSRQENTEAFF.

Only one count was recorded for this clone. CDR3 loop: CAWSASASTDTQYF. Written as DNA, the CDR3 is TGTGCCTGGAGTGCTAGCGCCAGCACAGATACGCAGTATTTT. The chain has TRBV30 and TRBJ2-3; D may be TRBD2 (6 bases). CDR3 length: 14 amino acids. Trimming left V 1 base short and J 0 bases short, with 8 bases between. The V gene's germline CDR1 is GTSNPN and CDR2 SVGIG (reference sequence).

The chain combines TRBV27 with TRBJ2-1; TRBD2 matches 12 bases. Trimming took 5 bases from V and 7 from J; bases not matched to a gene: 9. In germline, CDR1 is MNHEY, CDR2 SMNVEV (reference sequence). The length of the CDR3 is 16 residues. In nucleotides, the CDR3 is TGTGCCAGCAGTCCGAGAAGACTAGCGGGAGTGAATGAGCAGTTCTTC. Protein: CASSPRRLAGVNEQFF.

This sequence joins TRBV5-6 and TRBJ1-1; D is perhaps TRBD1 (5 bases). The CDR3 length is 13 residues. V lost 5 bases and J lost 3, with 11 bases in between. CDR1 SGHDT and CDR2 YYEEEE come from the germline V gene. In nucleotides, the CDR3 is TGTGCCAGCAGTTTACGACAGTACACTGAAGCTTTCTTT. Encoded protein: CASSLRQYTEAFF. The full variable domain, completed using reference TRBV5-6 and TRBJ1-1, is DAGVTQSPTHLIKTRGQQVTLRCSPKSGHDTVSWYQQALGQGPQFIFQYYEEEERQRGNFPDRFSGHQFPNYSSELNVNALLLGDSALYLCASSLRQYTEAFFGQGTRLTVV.

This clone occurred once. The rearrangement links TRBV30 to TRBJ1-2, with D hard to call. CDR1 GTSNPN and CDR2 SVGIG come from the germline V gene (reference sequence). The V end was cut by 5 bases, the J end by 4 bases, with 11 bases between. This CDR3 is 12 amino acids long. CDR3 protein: CAWGLSSYGYTF. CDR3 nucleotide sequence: TGTGCCTGGGGCTTGAGCTCCTATGGCTACACCTTC.

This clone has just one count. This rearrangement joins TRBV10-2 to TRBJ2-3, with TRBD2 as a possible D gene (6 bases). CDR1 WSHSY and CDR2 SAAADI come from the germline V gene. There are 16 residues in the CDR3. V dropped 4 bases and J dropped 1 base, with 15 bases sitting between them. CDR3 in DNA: TGCGCCAGCAGTGCCTTTGTCGGCGGGGGCACAGATACGCAGTATTTT. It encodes CASSAFVGGGTDTQYF.

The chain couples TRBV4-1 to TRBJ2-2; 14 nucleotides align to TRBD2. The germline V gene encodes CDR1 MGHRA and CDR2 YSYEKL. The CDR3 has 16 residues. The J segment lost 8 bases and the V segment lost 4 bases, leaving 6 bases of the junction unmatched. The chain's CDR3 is CASSPTSGRGGGELFF. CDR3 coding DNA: TGCGCCAGCAGCCCGACTAGCGGGAGGGGTGGGGGGGAGCTGTTTTTT.

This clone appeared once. Written as DNA, the CDR3 is TGTGCCAGTAGTATAGGGGACAGAATGAACACTGAAGCTTTCTTT. Translating it yields CASSIGDRMNTEAFF. The V gene is TRBV19, the J gene TRBJ1-1; 7 nucleotides match TRBD1. The J segment lost 0 bases and the V segment lost 1 base, leaving 2 bases of the junction unmatched. Germline CDR1 is LNHDA and CDR2 is SQIVND (reference sequence). The CDR3 is made up of 15 amino acids. The full variable domain, completed using reference TRBV19 and TRBJ1-1, is DGGITQSPKYLFRKEGQNVTLSCEQNLNHDAMYWYRQDPGQGLRLIYYSQIVNDFQKGDIAEGYSVSREKKESFPLTVTSAQKNPTAFYLCASSIGDRMNTEAFFGQGTRLTVV.

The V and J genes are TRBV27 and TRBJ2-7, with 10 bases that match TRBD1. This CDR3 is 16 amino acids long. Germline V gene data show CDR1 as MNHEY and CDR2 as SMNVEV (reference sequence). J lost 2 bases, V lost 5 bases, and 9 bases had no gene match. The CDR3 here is CASSGQGDLETYEQYF. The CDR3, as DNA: TGTGCCAGCAGTGGACAGGGGGACCTTGAGACCTACGAGCAGTACTTC.

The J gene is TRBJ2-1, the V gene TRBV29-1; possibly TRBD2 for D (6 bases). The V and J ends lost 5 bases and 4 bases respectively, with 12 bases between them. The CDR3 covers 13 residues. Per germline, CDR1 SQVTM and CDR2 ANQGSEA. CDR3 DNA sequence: TGCAGCGTTCTACCTAGCGCATACAATGAGCAGTTCTTC. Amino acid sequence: CSVLPSAYNEQFF.

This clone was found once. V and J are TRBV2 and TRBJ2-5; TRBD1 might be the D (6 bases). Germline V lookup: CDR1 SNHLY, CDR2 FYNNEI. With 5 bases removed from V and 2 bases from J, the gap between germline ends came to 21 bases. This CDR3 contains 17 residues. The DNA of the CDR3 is TGTGCCAGCAGTCCACTCCAGGGGCAACAACTTCAAGAGACCCAGTACTTC. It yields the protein CASSPLQGQQLQETQYF.

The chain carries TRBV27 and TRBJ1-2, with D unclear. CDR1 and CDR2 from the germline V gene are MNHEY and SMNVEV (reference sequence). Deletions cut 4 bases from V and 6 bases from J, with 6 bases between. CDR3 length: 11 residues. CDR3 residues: CASSSENGYTF. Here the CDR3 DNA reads TGTGCCAGCAGTTCGGAGAATGGCTACACCTTC.

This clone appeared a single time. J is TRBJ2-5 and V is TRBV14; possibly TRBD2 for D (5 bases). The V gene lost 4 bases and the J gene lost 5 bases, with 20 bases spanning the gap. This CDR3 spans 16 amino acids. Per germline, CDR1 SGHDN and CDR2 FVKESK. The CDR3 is CASSPKRSTGWETQYF. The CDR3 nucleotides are TGTGCCAGCAGCCCCAAGAGGAGTACGGGGTGGGAGACCCAGTACTTC. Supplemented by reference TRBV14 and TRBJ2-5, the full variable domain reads EAGVTQFPSHSVIEKGQTVTLRCDPISGHDNLYWYRRVMGKEIKFLLHFVKESKQDESGMPNNRFLAERTGGTYSTLKVQPAELEDSGVYFCASSPKRSTGWETQYFGPGTRLLVL.

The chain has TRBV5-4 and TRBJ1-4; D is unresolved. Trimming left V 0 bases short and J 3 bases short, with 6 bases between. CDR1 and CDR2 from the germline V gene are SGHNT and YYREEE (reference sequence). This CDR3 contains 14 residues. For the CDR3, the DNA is TGTGCCAGCAGCTTGGACAGATCTAATGAAAAACTGTTTTTT. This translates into CASSLDRSNEKLFF.

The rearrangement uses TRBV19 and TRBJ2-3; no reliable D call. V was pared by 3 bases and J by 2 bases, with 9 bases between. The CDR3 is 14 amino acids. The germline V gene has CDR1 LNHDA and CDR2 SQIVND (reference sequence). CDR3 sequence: CASSMGLPTDTQYF. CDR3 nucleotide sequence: TGTGCCAGTAGTATGGGATTACCCACAGATACGCAGTATTTT.

The CDR3 nucleotides read TGTGCCAGCAGCCCATCCCAGCTAGCGGGAGGATCCTACGAGCAGTACTTC. This translates into CASSPSQLAGGSYEQYF. The chain combines TRBV9 with TRBJ2-7; 11 nucleotides align to TRBD2. The CDR3 consists of 17 residues. Germline lookup yields CDR1 SGDLS and CDR2 YYNGEE. J lost 1 base, V lost 4 bases, and 10 bases had no gene match.

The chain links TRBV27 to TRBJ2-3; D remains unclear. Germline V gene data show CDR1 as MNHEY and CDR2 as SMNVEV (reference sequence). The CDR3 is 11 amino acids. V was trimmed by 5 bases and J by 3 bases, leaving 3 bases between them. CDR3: CASSDTDTQYF. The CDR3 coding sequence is TGTGCCAGCAGTGATACAGATACGCAGTATTTT.

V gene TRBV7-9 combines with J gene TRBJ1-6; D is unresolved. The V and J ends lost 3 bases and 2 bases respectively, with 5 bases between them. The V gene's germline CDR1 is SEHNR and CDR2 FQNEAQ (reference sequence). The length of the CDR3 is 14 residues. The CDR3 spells CASSFDTYNSPLHF. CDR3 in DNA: TGTGCCAGCAGCTTCGACACCTATAATTCACCCCTCCACTTT.

CDR3 sequence: CASSLGQPYGYTF. The CDR3 region has the DNA TGTGCCAGCAGTTTAGGACAGCCATATGGCTACACCTTC. The chain joins TRBV27 to TRBJ1-2, with D perhaps TRBD1 (6 bases). Trimming removed 2 bases at V and 5 bases at J, with 9 bases between. Germline V gives CDR1 MNHEY, CDR2 SMNVEV (reference sequence). The CDR3 extends over 13 amino acids.

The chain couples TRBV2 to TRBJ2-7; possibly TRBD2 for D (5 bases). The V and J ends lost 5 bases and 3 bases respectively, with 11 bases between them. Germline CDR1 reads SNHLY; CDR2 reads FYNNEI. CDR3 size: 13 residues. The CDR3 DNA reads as TGTGCCAGCAGTTGGACGGGAAGCTACGAGCAGTACTTC. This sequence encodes CASSWTGSYEQYF.

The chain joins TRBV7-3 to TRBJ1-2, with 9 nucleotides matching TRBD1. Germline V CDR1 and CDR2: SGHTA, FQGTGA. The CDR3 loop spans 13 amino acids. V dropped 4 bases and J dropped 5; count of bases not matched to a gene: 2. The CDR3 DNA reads TGTGCCAGCAGCTCGACAGGGGGTTATGGCTACACCTTC. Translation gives CASSSTGGYGYTF.

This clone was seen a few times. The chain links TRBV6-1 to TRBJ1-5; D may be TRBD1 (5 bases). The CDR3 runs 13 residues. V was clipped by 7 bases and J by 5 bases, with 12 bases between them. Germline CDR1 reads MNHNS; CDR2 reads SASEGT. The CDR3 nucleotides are TGTGCCAGCATCTCCTGGGGGGATCAGCCCCAGCATTTT. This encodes CASISWGDQPQHF.

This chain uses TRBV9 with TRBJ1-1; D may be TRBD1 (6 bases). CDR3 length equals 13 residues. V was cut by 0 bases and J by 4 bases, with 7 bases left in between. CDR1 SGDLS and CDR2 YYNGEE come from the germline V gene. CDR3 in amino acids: CASSVARGTEAFF. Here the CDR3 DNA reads TGTGCCAGCAGCGTAGCCAGGGGCACTGAAGCTTTCTTT.

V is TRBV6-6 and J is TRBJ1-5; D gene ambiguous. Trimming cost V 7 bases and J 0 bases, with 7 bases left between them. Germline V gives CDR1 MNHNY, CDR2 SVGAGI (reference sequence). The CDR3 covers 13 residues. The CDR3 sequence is CASTGVSNQPQHF. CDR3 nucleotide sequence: TGTGCCAGCACCGGGGTTAGCAATCAGCCCCAGCATTTT.

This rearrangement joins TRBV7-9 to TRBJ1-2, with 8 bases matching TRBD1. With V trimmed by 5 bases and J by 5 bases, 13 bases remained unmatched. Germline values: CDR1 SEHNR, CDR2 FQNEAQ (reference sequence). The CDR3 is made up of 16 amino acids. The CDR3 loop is CASSQKPDRGLYGYTF. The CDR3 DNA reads TGTGCCAGCAGCCAAAAACCTGACAGGGGACTGTATGGCTACACCTTC. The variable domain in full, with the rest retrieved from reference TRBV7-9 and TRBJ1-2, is DTGVSQNPRHKITKRGQNVTFRCDPISEHNRLYWYRQTLGQGPEFLTYFQNEAQLEKSRLLSDRFSAERPKGSFSTLEIQRTEQGDSAMYLCASSQKPDRGLYGYTFGSGTRLTVV.

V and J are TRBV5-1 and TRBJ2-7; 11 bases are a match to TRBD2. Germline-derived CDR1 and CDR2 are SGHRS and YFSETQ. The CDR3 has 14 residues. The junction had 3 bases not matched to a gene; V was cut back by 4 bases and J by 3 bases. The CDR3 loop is CASSTTSGSYEQYF. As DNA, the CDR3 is TGCGCCAGCAGCACTACTAGCGGGAGCTACGAGCAGTACTTC.

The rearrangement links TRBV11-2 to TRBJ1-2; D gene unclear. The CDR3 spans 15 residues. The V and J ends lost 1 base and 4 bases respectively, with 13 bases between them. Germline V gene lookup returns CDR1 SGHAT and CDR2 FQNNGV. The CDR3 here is CASSLVEGWRYGYTF. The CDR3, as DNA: TGTGCCAGCAGCTTAGTGGAAGGCTGGCGCTATGGCTACACCTTC.

CDR3 bases: TGCGCCAGCAGCTTGGCCCTTAGCGGGAGCAATGAGCAGTTCTTC. This gives the protein CASSLALSGSNEQFF. This rearrangement joins TRBV5-1 to TRBJ2-1, with 9 bases that match TRBD2. The germline V gene encodes CDR1 SGHRS and CDR2 YFSETQ. The CDR3 has 15 residues. J was trimmed by 6 bases and V by 0 bases; bases with no gene match: 4.

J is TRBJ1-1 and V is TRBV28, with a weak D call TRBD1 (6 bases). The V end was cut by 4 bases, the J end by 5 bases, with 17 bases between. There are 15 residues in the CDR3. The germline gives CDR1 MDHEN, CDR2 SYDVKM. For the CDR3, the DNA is TGTGCCAGCAGTTCCCACGGGGGGCGTAGGACTGAAGCTTTCTTT. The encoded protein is CASSSHGGRRTEAFF.

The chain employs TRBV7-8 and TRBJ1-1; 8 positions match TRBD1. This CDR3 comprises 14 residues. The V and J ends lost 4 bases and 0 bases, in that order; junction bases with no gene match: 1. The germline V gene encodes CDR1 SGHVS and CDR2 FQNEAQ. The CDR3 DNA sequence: TGTGCCAGCAGCTCACAGGGGGTGAACACTGAAGCTTTCTTT. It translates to CASSSQGVNTEAFF.